This T cell receptor beta chain was recovered during a study of CD8 T cells in Susac syndrome. Study-level background: Treatment status at blood draw for the Susac syndrome patients was therapy-naive, corticosteroids, or intravenous immunoglobulin alone.

Sequencing targeted TCR beta in blood CD8+ and CD4+ T cells. It was negative isolation that provided the CD8+ and CD4+ T cells, whereas TEMRA cells were enriched by FACS. Reverse transcription of about 0.45 to 1 ug RNA was performed with random hexamers. Multiplex immunoSEQ PCR targeted 54 Vbeta and 13 Jbeta TCR beta segments. TCRdb reprocessed the immunoSEQ multiplex PCR reads via MiXCR and lists one record per CDR3 protein. The repertoire includes roughly 100,000 distinct CDR3 sequences, 90% to 97% of them detected once, and 0.55% to 0.8% sits in the top ten. The specimen sequenced was CD8+ T cells from PBMCs. This receptor was obtained from a human donor with Susac syndrome.

This CDR3 reads CASRQPDTGELFF. The CDR3 DNA reads as TGTGCCAGCAGGCAGCCTGACACCGGGGAGCTGTTTTTT. This chain uses TRBV7-3 with TRBJ2-2; D gene ambiguous. The germline V gene encodes CDR1 SGHTA and CDR2 FQGTGA. This CDR3 has 13 amino acids. Trimming removed 6 bases at V and 3 bases at J, with 8 bases between. The full variable domain, its missing parts supplied by reference TRBV7-3 and TRBJ2-2, is GAGVSQTPSNKVTEKGKYVELRCDPISGHTALYWYRQSLGQGPEFLIYFQGTGAADDSGLPNDRFFAVRPEGSVSTLKIQRTERGDSAVYLCASRQPDTGELFFGEGSRLTVL.